A single T cell receptor (beta chain) is shown here with its context. What it recognizes is unknown. Its ends do not fully match the called genes, so a read error is possible. The data belong to a study of cytomegalovirus exposure and HLA in healthy donors. Background on the study: Of the donors genotyped, 300 to 500 in all, 80% to 85% fell in the Caucasian-associated ancestry cluster. Whole-study findings and limits: Excluded were some V segments that proved indistinguishable, including TRBV6-2 and TRBV6-3. A further, later analysis showed that HLA-associated TCR beta chains (compared with equally common others) were more clonally expanded. Accurate HLA-A and HLA-B prediction from TCR beta sequences was reported for most subjects.

The germline CDR1 and CDR2 sequences are GTSNPN and SVGIG (reference sequence). The CDR3 has 17 residues. Primers included in the PCR were 60 Vbeta and 13 Jbeta primers. Libraries were prepared by immunoSEQ multiplex PCR; TCRdb keeps only in-frame clonotypes and omits some of them. The sample contains tens of thousands of clones, 55% to 80% of which appear only once. What was sequenced was PBMCs. This clonotype originated in a woman in her 30s in good health and CMV-seronegative. The rearrangement uses TRBV30 and TRBJ1-6; D is unresolved. The CDR3 nucleotides are TGTGCCTGGAGTGTACCCTCCTGGACGGGGTATAATTCACCCCTCTACTTT. Translated: CAWSVPSWTGYNSPLYF.